The clone carrying this T cell receptor beta chain was seen a few times. This sample stems from a study of blood T cell repertoires in COVID-19. Using immunoSEQ multiplex PCR, the repertoire was profiled, and TCRdb retains in-frame clones only, with some absent. Among 130,000 to 150,000 clones listed, around 85% were seen once. All recovered Cohort 3 donors got two negative PCRs, got clearance, or saw symptom resolution. The CDR3 is made up of 15 amino acids. Germline CDR1 is SGHNT and CDR2 is YYREEE (reference sequence). Trimming shortened V by 2 bases and J by 0 bases, and 8 bases separated the two germline ends.

Sequencing input: PBMCs or T cells enriched from blood (not recorded which). The V call is TRBV5-4, the J call TRBJ1-4; perhaps TRBD1 as D (6 bases). This TCR was recovered from a man between 45 and 60 years old who had recovered from COVID-19. The CDR3 bases are TGTGCCAGCAGCTTTGGGGGCTCAACTAATGAAAAACTGTTTTTT. Encoded protein: CASSFGGSTNEKLFF.